These T cell receptor beta chains were read from a single sample in a study of CD8 T cells in Susac syndrome. TCRdb itself ran the immunoSEQ multiplex PCR reads through MiXCR, one entry per CDR3 protein. Altogether approximately 130,000 distinct CDR3 sequences are present, roughly 92% being singletons, with the ten largest covering roughly 0.095%. Material for sequencing was CD4+ T cells from PBMCs. All receptors derive from a human donor in good health. CDR3s include the opening cysteine and the closing phenylalanine or tryptophan. Fields, in order: J gene, V gene, clone size, D gene, CDR3 DNA, CDR3 protein. D genes are given only for firm matches. Clone size is stated in some rows and not others, as once, few, many or a class when expanded.

TRBJ2-2 | TRBV6-2/TRBV6-3 | . | . | TGTGCCAGCACCACGAACACCGGGGAGCTGTTTTTT | CASTTNTGELFF
TRBJ1-5 | TRBV5-1 | . | . | TGCGCCAGCAGCTTGTCCAGCAATCAGCCCCAGCATTTT | CASSLSSNQPQHF
TRBJ1-6 | TRBV6-6 | . | . | TGTGCCAGCAGTCCGACAGGAAATAATTCACCCCTCCACTTT | CASSPTGNNSPLHF
TRBJ1-1 | TRBV6-1 | . | TRBD1 | TGTGCCAGCAGCCAGCTACCGACAGGGGCAAACACTGAAGCTTTCTTT | CASSQLPTGANTEAFF
TRBJ2-7 | TRBV6-6 | once | . | TGTGCCAGCCTCCCCGGGTTGGGCTACGAGCAGTACTTC | CASLPGLGYEQYF
TRBJ2-3 | TRBV25-1 | . | . | TGTGCCAGCAGTGCACTAGGGATAAGCACAGATACGCAGTATTTT | CASSALGISTDTQYF
TRBJ2-3 | TRBV19 | . | . | TGTGCCAGTAGTTCCAGGTCAGAAGGTTTAGATACGCAGTATTTT | CASSSRSEGLDTQYF
TRBJ2-2 | TRBV6-2/TRBV6-3 | . | . | TGTGCCAGCAGTCGTCAGAACACCGGGGAGCTGTTTTTT | CASSRQNTGELFF
TRBJ2-7 | TRBV20-1 | few | TRBD2 | TGCAGTGCCGAGGGACTAGCGGGATCGTACGAGCAGTACTTC | CSAEGLAGSYEQYF
TRBJ2-5 | TRBV7-3 | . | TRBD2 | TGTGCCAGCAGCTCAATAGCGGGAGTGGTAGAGACCCAGTACTTC | CASSSIAGVVETQYF
TRBJ2-1 | TRBV7-8 | . | TRBD2 | TGTGCCAGCAGCCCACAACCAGCGGGGGGGAATGAGCAGTTCTTC | CASSPQPAGGNEQFF
TRBJ2-1 | TRBV10-3 | once | TRBD2 | TGTGCCATCACCACGGGACTAGGGATAAGGGCGGGGGACAATGAGCAGTTCTTC | CAITTGLGIRAGDNEQFF
TRBJ1-4 | TRBV30 | . | TRBD1 | TGTGCCTACGGGACAGGGGCGGAAAAACTGTTTTTT | CAYGTGAEKLFF
TRBJ2-5 | TRBV6-5 | . | . | TGTGCCAGCAGCTCCACAAAAGGTGGGACCCAGTACTTC | CASSSTKGGTQYF
TRBJ1-1 | TRBV28 | . | TRBD1 | TGTGCCAGCAGTTTATGGATGAAGACAGGGGGAGTCACTGAAGCTTTCTTT | CASSLWMKTGGVTEAFF
TRBJ2-5 | TRBV14 | . | TRBD2 | TGTGCCAGCACCTACACGAGCGGGAGGGGATTAGAGACCCAGTACTTC | CASTYTSGRGLETQYF
TRBJ2-1 | TRBV12-3/TRBV12-4 | . | . | TGTGCCAGCAGTTTGGGGGAATATGGTGAGCAGTTCTTC | CASSLGEYGEQFF
TRBJ2-4 | TRBV6-5 | . | . | TGTGCCAGCAGAACGGCGGCTGACATTCAGTACTTC | CASRTAADIQYF
TRBJ2-7 | TRBV6-6 | . | . | TGTGCCAGCAGCCGGGACTCTCCGGAGAGCTCCTACGAGCAGTACTTC | CASSRDSPESSYEQYF
TRBJ2-7 | TRBV20-1 | . | . | TGCAGTGCTAGAGTTGACAGCTCTAACTACGAGCAGTACTTC | CSARVDSSNYEQYF
TRBJ2-7 | TRBV28 | . | . | TGTGCCAGCAGTCCTGAATCAGGGTTTACGACCGCCTACGAGCAGTACTTC | CASSPESGFTTAYEQYF
TRBJ1-1 | TRBV28 | . | . | TGTGCCAGCAGTTTACAGGGATTGGTCACTGAAGCTTTCTTT | CASSLQGLVTEAFF
TRBJ1-5 | TRBV19 | . | TRBD1 | TGTGCCAGTAGCAATGGGGCAGGGGGCTTGATTCAGCCCCAGCATTTT | CASSNGAGGLIQPQHF
TRBJ2-7 | TRBV20-1 | once | TRBD2 | TGCAGTGCTAGTGGCGTGATAGCGGGAGGCGCGAGTACCTACGAGCAGTACTTC | CSASGVIAGGASTYEQYF
TRBJ2-3 | TRBV4-2 | . | TRBD2 | TGTGCCAGCAGCCAAGCGGGACTAGCGGGACTTGGGGCAGATACGCAGTATTTT | CASSQAGLAGLGADTQYF
TRBJ2-5 | TRBV11-2 | once | . | TGTGCCAGCAGCTTAGGACGGGACGGAGAGACCCAGTACTTC | CASSLGRDGETQYF
TRBJ1-1 | TRBV27 | . | TRBD1 | TGTGCCAGCAGTTTATCGATGGGACAGGGGACTTCTGAAGCTTTCTTT | CASSLSMGQGTSEAFF
TRBJ1-5 | TRBV7-2 | . | . | TGTGCCAGCAGCTTAGGGGCTCAGCCCCAGCATTTT | CASSLGAQPQHF
TRBJ2-7 | TRBV20-1 | . | . | TGCAGTGCTAGAGTGAGGAATGACGAGCAGTACTTC | CSARVRNDEQYF
TRBJ2-3 | TRBV19 | . | TRBD2 | TGTGCCAGTAGTGTGCCAGTTAGGACTAGCGCAGATACGCAGTATTTT | CASSVPVRTSADTQYF
TRBJ2-1 | TRBV12-3/TRBV12-4 | . | . | TGTGCCAGCAGTTTACGGGGGAACTCCTACAATGAGCAGTTCTTC | CASSLRGNSYNEQFF
TRBJ2-3 | TRBV5-1 | . | . | TGCGCCAGCAGCTTCCATCCTGATACGCAGTATTTT | CASSFHPDTQYF
TRBJ2-5 | TRBV24-1 | . | TRBD1 | TGTGCCACCAGTGATTATGGACAGGGTGAGGAGACCCAGTACTTC | CATSDYGQGEETQYF
TRBJ2-3 | TRBV7-3 | once | . | TGTGCCAGCAGCTTAAGCCCCGGAGATACGCAGTATTTT | CASSLSPGDTQYF
TRBJ1-2 | TRBV7-3 | . | TRBD1 | TGTGCCAGCAGCACCGGGACAGGGGTCGGGCTTGAGGGCTACACCTTC | CASSTGTGVGLEGYTF
TRBJ2-7 | TRBV20-1 | . | . | TGCAGTGCTAGAGATCGCCGGCAAGCGCGCGAGCAGTACTTC | CSARDRRQAREQYF
TRBJ2-6 | TRBV7-9 | once | TRBD2 | TGTGCCAGCAGCCGACTAGCTTCTGGGGCCAACGTCCTGACTTTC | CASSRLASGANVLTF
TRBJ2-3 | TRBV29-1 | once | . | TGCAGCGTTGAATATACAGATACGCAGTATTTT | CSVEYTDTQYF
TRBJ1-5 | TRBV19 | . | . | TGTGCCAGTACCTCGGTGGACATGAGGCAAAATCAGCCCCAGCATTTT | CASTSVDMRQNQPQHF
TRBJ2-1 | TRBV30 | few | TRBD2 | TGTGCCTGGAGTAGGCTAGCGGACTCCTACAATGAGCAGTTCTTC | CAWSRLADSYNEQFF
TRBJ2-5 | TRBV12-3/TRBV12-4 | . | TRBD1 | TGTGCCAGCAGTAGGGGACAGAACTTAGAGACCCAGTACTTC | CASSRGQNLETQYF
TRBJ1-2 | TRBV6-1 | . | . | TGTGCCAGCACCCATTTGTCGGGAGGGATCGCCTATGGCTACACCTTC | CASTHLSGGIAYGYTF
TRBJ2-7 | TRBV7-9 | . | . | TGTGCCAGCAGCCCTGGGTCAGAGACCTACGAGCAGTACTTC | CASSPGSETYEQYF